This TCR beta chain was sequenced in a study of T cell clonotyping in hematopoietic cell transplantation. The table came from immunoSEQ multiplex PCR; TCRdb's copy has only in-frame clones and leaves some out. The sample yields roughly 13,000 clones, about three fifths seen once. Trimming cost V 0 bases and J 0 bases; bases outside gene matches: 4. CDR1 is SGHDN and CDR2 is FVKESK in the germline V gene. The CDR3 length is 16 residues. The sample taken for sequencing was PBMCs. The sequence was obtained from a human donor who either received an allogeneic hematopoietic cell transplant for a myeloid malignancy or was a related donor (not recorded which). Some clones in this sample may be carry-over from other donors' samples. The chain carries TRBV14 and TRBJ2-7, with 8 bases aligning to TRBD2. The CDR3 region is CASSQESLAGSYEQYF. CDR3 coding DNA: TGTGCCAGCAGCCAAGAAAGTCTAGCGGGCTCCTACGAGCAGTACTTC. Together with reference TRBV14 and TRBJ2-7, the CDR3 gives the full variable domain: EAGVTQFPSHSVIEKGQTVTLRCDPISGHDNLYWYRRVMGKEIKFLLHFVKESKQDESGMPNNRFLAERTGGTYSTLKVQPAELEDSGVYFCASSQESLAGSYEQYFGPGTRLTVT.